Sequencing of this TCR beta chain was carried out in a study of T cell responses to AZD1222 COVID-19 vaccine. About the study: Recipients boosted at about 4 weeks or about 12 weeks are pooled. Study results and limitations: Repertoire samples came only from after the peak T cell response. With two AZD1222 doses given, Spike-specific TCR breadth and depth both rose.

Germline V gives CDR1 SGHDT, CDR2 YYEEEE. This CDR3 is 13 amino acids long. The V gene lost 5 bases and the J gene lost 9 bases, with 12 bases spanning the gap. As regards this clone: Its antigen is not known.

Sequenced by immunoSEQ multiplex PCR; TCRdb stores in-frame clones only, minus some. This table holds 95,000 to 150,000 clones, 92% found once. The source material was peripheral blood, sampled on day 0 of AZD1222 vaccination. The J gene is TRBJ1-6, the V gene TRBV5-6; no reliable D call. This clonotype was obtained from an adult in good health. The DNA of the CDR3 is TGTGCCAGCAGGGCGGACCGTACTTCACCCCTCCACTTT. This codes for CASRADRTSPLHF.